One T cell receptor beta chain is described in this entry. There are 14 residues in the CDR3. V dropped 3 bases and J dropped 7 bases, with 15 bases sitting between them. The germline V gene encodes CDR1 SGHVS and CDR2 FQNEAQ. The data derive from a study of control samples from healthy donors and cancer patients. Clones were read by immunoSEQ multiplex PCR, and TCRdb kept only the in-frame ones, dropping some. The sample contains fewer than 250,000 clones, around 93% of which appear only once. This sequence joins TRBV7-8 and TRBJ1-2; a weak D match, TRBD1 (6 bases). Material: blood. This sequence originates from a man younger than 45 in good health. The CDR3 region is CASSFGRGGGGYTF. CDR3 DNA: TGTGCCAGCAGCTTTGGCAGGGGAGGTGGTGGCTACACCTTC.